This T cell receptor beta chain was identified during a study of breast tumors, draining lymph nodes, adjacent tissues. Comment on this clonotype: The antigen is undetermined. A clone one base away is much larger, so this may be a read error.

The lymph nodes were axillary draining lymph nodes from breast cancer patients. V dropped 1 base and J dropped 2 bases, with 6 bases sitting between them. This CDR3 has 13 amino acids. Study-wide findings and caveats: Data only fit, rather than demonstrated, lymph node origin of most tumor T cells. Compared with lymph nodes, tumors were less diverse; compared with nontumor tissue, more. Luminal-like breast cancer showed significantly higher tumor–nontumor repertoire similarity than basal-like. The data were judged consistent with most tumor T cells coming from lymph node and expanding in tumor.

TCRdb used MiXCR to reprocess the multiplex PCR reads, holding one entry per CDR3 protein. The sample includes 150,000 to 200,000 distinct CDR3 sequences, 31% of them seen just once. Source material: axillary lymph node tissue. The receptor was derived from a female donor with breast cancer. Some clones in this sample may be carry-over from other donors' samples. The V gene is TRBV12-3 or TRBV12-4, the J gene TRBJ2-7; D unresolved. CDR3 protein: CASSLGYTYEQYF. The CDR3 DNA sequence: TGTGCCAGCAGTTTAGGTTATACCTACGAGCAGTACTTC.